A single sample gave rise to the 10 T cell receptor beta chains below, sequenced in a study of radiotherapy plus CTLA-4 blockade in lung cancer. Method: immunoSEQ multiplex PCR; TCRdb's copy keeps in-frame clones and lacks some. In the table there are about 76,000 clones, under 80% of which are singletons. The specimen was peripheral blood, collected from a patient treated with radiotherapy plus ipilimumab. The source of these receptors is a human donor with non-small cell lung cancer whose response to radiotherapy plus ipilimumab could not be evaluated. Some clones in this sample may be carry-over from other donors' samples.

This chain connects TRBV19 to TRBJ1-2; 9 nucleotides match TRBD1. The germline V gene has CDR1 LNHDA and CDR2 SQIVND (reference sequence). CDR3 length: 18 amino acids. V was clipped by 2 bases and J by 2 bases; unmatched bases: 12. The CDR3 sequence: CASSIYGTGSTENYGYTF. DNA for the CDR3: TGTGCCAGTAGTATATATGGGACAGGGAGTACGGAAAACTATGGCTACACCTTC. The variable domain in full, with the rest retrieved from reference TRBV19 and TRBJ1-2, is DGGITQSPKYLFRKEGQNVTLSCEQNLNHDAMYWYRQDPGQGLRLIYYSQIVNDFQKGDIAEGYSVSREKKESFPLTVTSAQKNPTAFYLCASSIYGTGSTENYGYTFGSGTRLTVV.

V is TRBV4-2 and J is TRBJ2-2; D uncertain. The CDR3 spans 16 residues. V shed 1 base and J shed 1 base, with 10 bases lying between them. Looked up from germline, CDR1 is LGHNA and CDR2 is YNFKEQ. Here the CDR3 DNA reads TGTGCCAGCAGCCAAGCCGCGCAAAAGAACACCGGGGAGCTGTTTTTT. Translation gives CASSQAAQKNTGELFF.

This chain connects TRBV5-1 to TRBJ2-2, with D hard to call. With 0 bases removed from V and 6 bases from J, the gap between germline ends came to 9 bases. Germline-derived CDR1 and CDR2 are SGHRS and YFSETQ. There are 14 residues in the CDR3. CDR3 DNA sequence: TGCGCCAGCAGCTTGGAGCCCAATGCCGGGGAGCTGTTTTTT. Protein sequence: CASSLEPNAGELFF.

The chain has TRBV2 and TRBJ2-1; 8 bases map to TRBD1. The V gene's germline CDR1 is SNHLY and CDR2 FYNNEI. The CDR3 length is 10 residues. CDR3 nucleotide sequence: TGTGTGACAGGGGCAATGGAGCAGTTCTTC. It encodes CVTGAMEQFF.

This sequence joins TRBV7-9 and TRBJ2-1, with D possibly TRBD2 on 5 matching bases. Trimming took off 6 bases at V and 6 bases at J, with 6 bases between the two ends. The length of the CDR3 is 11 residues. Looked up from germline, CDR1 is SEHNR and CDR2 is FQNEAQ (reference sequence). As DNA, the CDR3 is TGTGCCAGCAGGGGGAGCAATGAGCAGTTCTTC. Its translation is CASRGSNEQFF.

This clone was counted once. The chain has TRBV28 and TRBJ1-2; perhaps TRBD1 as D (5 bases). The CDR3 extends over 17 amino acids. V dropped 3 bases and J dropped 0 bases, with 17 bases sitting between them. CDR1 MDHEN and CDR2 SYDVKM come from the germline V gene. The CDR3 bases are TGTGCCAGCAGTTTCTTGCAGGGACGACTAGCTAACTATGGCTACACCTTC. Protein product: CASSFLQGRLANYGYTF.

This rearrangement joins TRBV4-2 to TRBJ2-7, with TRBD2 as a possible D gene (5 bases). The ends were cut back, 1 base at V and 0 bases at J, with 7 bases in the middle. CDR1 is LGHNA, CDR2 YNFKEQ, per germline. The CDR3 covers 14 residues. The CDR3 spells CASSQGGPSYEQYF. As DNA, the CDR3 is TGTGCCAGCAGCCAAGGAGGGCCCTCCTACGAGCAGTACTTC.

This chain joins TRBV5-1 and TRBJ2-2; D remains ambiguous. The CDR3 contains 15 residues. V gave up 1 base and J gave up 5 bases, with 12 bases separating them. Germline CDR1 reads SGHRS; CDR2 reads YFSETQ. The CDR3 loop is CASSLRGEETGELFF. The DNA of the CDR3 is TGCGCCAGCAGCTTGCGAGGCGAGGAGACCGGGGAGCTGTTTTTT.

The chain has TRBV4-2 and TRBJ1-1; D gene unclear. The CDR3 length is 14 residues. The germline V and J ends were trimmed by 1 base and 6 bases, with 12 bases remaining between them. Germline V gives CDR1 LGHNA, CDR2 YNFKEQ. The CDR3 protein is CASSQGGVVAEAFF. As DNA, the CDR3 is TGTGCCAGCAGCCAAGGGGGAGTCGTTGCTGAAGCTTTCTTT.

The rearrangement joins TRBV7-2 to TRBJ2-2; TRBD1 agrees at 8 bases. Germline CDR1 SGHTA, CDR2 FQGNSA. The ends lost 1 base at V and 7 bases at J; junction bases unmatched: 8. The CDR3 length is 16 residues. The chain's CDR3 is CASSLVTDRVGGELFF. CDR3 bases: TGTGCCAGCAGCTTAGTAACGGACAGGGTGGGCGGGGAGCTGTTTTTT.